This entry describes one T cell receptor beta chain. Its recognized antigen is unknown. Per-base quality was not reported, and no clone a single base away is much larger than it. V and J lose 1 base and 2 bases, and a span of 7 bases separates them. Including the terminal cysteine and phenylalanine, the CDR3 comprises 14 residues. Of the read, only the CDR3 DNA is kept; its 42 bases are in frame from base 1. The germline V gene yields SGHRS for CDR1 and YFSETQ for CDR2. This record belongs to a study of CD4+ T cells in melanoma (dated by TCRdb to the early 2020s). At the level of the whole study: The study examined neoantigen-specific CD4+ T cells in human melanoma. Beyond this particular receptor, the publication reports: According to the report, neoantigen-specific CD4+ T cells in melanoma displayed diverse differentiation states. Neoantigen-specific CD4+ T cells were reported to be correlated with the function of CD8+ T cells, macrophages and B cells.

Donors were patients with melanoma. The library came from the immunoSEQ multiplex PCR assay. TCRdb obtained this table from immuneACCESS and retained in-frame rearrangements with V and J assigned. These tables miss some clones; where compared with another copy, unresolved V genes account for less than half of the shortfall, and the remainder is unexplained. In all, the sample holds about 140,000 clones, and about 93% of those were seen once. Approximately 1.4% of the sample is taken by the ten largest. The receptor's source is a human donor with melanoma. The V and J genes are TRBV5-1 and TRBJ2-1, with the D gene uncertain. The CDR3 protein: CASSLLGTYNEQFF. The bases are TGCGCCAGCAGCTTGCTCGGTACCTACAATGAGCAGTTCTTC.